This is a list of T cell receptor beta chains from one sample in a study of identifying expanded T cells in peripheral blood. Profiling relied on immunoSEQ multiplex PCR, and the TCRdb table lists in-frame clones only, not all of them. The sample yields some 75,000 clones, approximately 87% seen once. The sequencing sample was made of blood. The receptors originated from a person between 18 and 75 years old in good health. Each CDR3 is given with its conserved first and last residue. D genes are given only for firm matches. Size tells how often a clone was seen (once, few, many) or the class of an expanded clone, and some rows leave it out.

abundance	d_gene	v_gene	j_gene	CDR3aa	CDR3nt
-	TRBD2	TRBV5-1	TRBJ2-3	CASSLKREVGDTQYF	TGCGCCAGCAGCTTGAAGCGGGAGGTTGGAGATACGCAGTATTTT
once	-	TRBV9	TRBJ1-1	CASSVQVNTEAFF	TGTGCCAGCAGCGTACAGGTGAACACTGAAGCTTTCTTT
-	-	TRBV6-6	TRBJ2-5	CASSLPQETQYF	TGTGCCAGCAGCCTGCCCCAAGAGACCCAGTACTTC
-	TRBD1	TRBV7-9	TRBJ2-2	CASSFLTGGTGELFF	TGTGCCAGCAGCTTCCTCACAGGGGGGACCGGGGAGCTGTTTTTT
-	TRBD2	TRBV7-6	TRBJ2-1	CASSFLAGGRQVSYNEQFF	TGTGCCAGCAGTTTTCTAGCGGGGGGGCGCCAGGTCTCCTACAATGAGCAGTTCTTC
once	-	TRBV19	TRBJ2-7	CASSSGRPPAGEQYF	TGTGCCAGTAGTTCCGGGAGACCTCCTGCGGGCGAGCAGTACTTC
-	TRBD1	TRBV7-9	TRBJ2-6	CASSFNPGGPGANVLTF	TGTGCCAGCAGCTTTAACCCAGGGGGCCCTGGGGCCAACGTCCTGACTTTC
-	TRBD1	TRBV25-1	TRBJ2-7	CASSEERQGRGYEQYF	TGTGCCAGCAGTGAGGAACGACAGGGACGCGGGTACGAGCAGTACTTC
-	-	TRBV5-6	TRBJ2-7	CASSRRGAEQYF	TGTGCCAGCAGCCGCCGGGGGGCCGAGCAGTACTTC
-	-	TRBV27	TRBJ2-2	CASRLVTGELFF	TGTGCCAGCAGACTAGTTACCGGGGAGCTGTTTTTT
-	-	TRBV18	TRBJ2-3	CASSPSARTDTQYF	TGTGCCAGCTCACCGAGCGCGCGCACAGATACGCAGTATTTT
-	-	TRBV5-6	TRBJ1-2	CASSPPTATYGYTF	TGTGCCAGCAGCCCTCCAACAGCGACCTATGGCTACACCTTC
-	-	TRBV28	TRBJ1-5	CASSLFGGLSNQPQHF	TGTGCCAGCAGTTTATTTGGGGGACTTAGCAATCAGCCCCAGCATTTT
-	-	TRBV7-6	TRBJ2-5	CASSLSETQYF	TGTGCCAGCAGCTTATCAGAGACCCAGTACTTC
few	-	TRBV28	TRBJ1-1	CASSRNRAEAFF	TGTGCCAGCAGTCGTAACAGGGCTGAAGCTTTCTTT
few	-	TRBV19	TRBJ1-2	CASSLGGIMIYGYTF	TGTGCCAGTAGTCTTGGAGGAATAATGATCTATGGCTACACCTTC
-	-	TRBV15	TRBJ1-6	CATSRVDNSPLHF	TGTGCCACCAGCAGAGTGGATAATTCACCCCTCCACTTT
-	-	TRBV30	TRBJ1-4	CAWSSYRVSTNEKLFF	TGTGCCTGGAGTTCATACAGGGTTTCAACTAATGAAAAACTGTTTTTT
few	-	TRBV6-5	TRBJ1-1	CASRGGKTEAFF	TGTGCCAGCAGAGGAGGTAAAACTGAAGCTTTCTTT
once	-	TRBV6-1	TRBJ1-1	CATLYTEAFF	TGTGCCACCCTGTACACTGAAGCTTTCTTT
-	-	TRBV4-3	TRBJ1-5	CASSQVVRGQPQHF	TGCGCCAGCAGCCAAGTGGTTCGCGGACAGCCCCAGCATTTT
-	-	TRBV7-8	TRBJ2-7	CASSLDRTPNYEQYF	TGTGCCAGCAGCTTAGATCGGACACCCAACTACGAGCAGTACTTC
-	TRBD1	TRBV11-2	TRBJ2-6	CASSSDLQGAGANVLTF	TGTGCCAGCAGCTCCGACCTACAGGGGGCTGGGGCCAACGTCCTGACTTTC
-	-	TRBV27	TRBJ1-1	CASSLKMNTEAFF	TGTGCCAGCAGTTTAAAAATGAACACTGAAGCTTTCTTT
-	-	TRBV7-2	TRBJ1-3	CASSLMYSRSGNTIYF	TGTGCCAGCAGCTTAATGTACAGTCGATCTGGAAACACCATATATTTT
-	-	TRBV5-4	TRBJ1-2	CASSLGRDNNYGYTF	TGTGCCAGCAGCTTGGGCCGGGATAATAACTATGGCTACACCTTC
-	-	TRBV4-3	TRBJ1-4	CASSQEGKLNEKLFF	TGCGCCAGCAGCCAAGAAGGCAAACTTAATGAAAAACTGTTTTTT
-	-	TRBV6-4	TRBJ2-2	CASSAYQGTGELFF	TGTGCCAGCAGTGCCTACCAAGGCACCGGGGAGCTGTTTTTT
-	TRBD1	TRBV28	TRBJ1-2	CASSTSVDRGYGYTF	TGTGCCAGCAGTACCTCCGTGGACAGGGGGTATGGCTACACCTTC
-	TRBD1	TRBV5-1	TRBJ1-2	CASNIDRANYGYTF	TGCGCCAGTAACATAGACAGGGCAAACTATGGCTACACCTTC
-	TRBD1	TRBV11-2	TRBJ2-3	CASSLIQGDSDTQYF	TGTGCCAGCAGCTTGATCCAGGGGGATTCAGATACGCAGTATTTT
-	-	TRBV27	TRBJ2-7	CASSSGRKF	TGTGCCAGCAGTTCGGGACGGAAATTC
once	TRBD1	TRBV6-5	TRBJ1-2	CASSRTGANYGYTF	TGTGCCAGCAGCCGGACAGGGGCAAACTATGGCTACACCTTC